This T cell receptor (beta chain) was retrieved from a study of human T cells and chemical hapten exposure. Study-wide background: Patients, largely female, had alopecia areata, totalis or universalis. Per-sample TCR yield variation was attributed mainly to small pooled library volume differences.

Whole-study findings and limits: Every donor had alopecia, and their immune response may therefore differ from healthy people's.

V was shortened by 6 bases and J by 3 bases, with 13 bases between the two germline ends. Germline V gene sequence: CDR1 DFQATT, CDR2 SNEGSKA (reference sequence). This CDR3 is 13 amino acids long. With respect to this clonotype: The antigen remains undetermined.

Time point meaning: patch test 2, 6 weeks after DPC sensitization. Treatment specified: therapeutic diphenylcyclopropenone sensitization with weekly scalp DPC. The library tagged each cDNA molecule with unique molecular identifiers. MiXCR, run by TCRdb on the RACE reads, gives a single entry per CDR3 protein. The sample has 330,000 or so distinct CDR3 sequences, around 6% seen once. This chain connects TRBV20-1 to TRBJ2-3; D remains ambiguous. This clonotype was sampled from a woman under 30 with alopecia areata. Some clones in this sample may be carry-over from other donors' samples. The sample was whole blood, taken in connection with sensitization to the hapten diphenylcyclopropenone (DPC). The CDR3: CSASDLNTDTQYF. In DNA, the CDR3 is TGCAGTGCATCGGACCTAAATACAGATACGCAGTATTTT.